This TCR beta chain is drawn from a study of T cell responses to AZD1222 COVID-19 vaccine. Sequencing was performed with immunoSEQ multiplex PCR; in TCRdb, only in-frame clones are kept and a portion is missing. The sample consists of about 40,000 clones, 88% of them appearing once. Study conclusions and caveats: After the peak T cell response, and only then, were repertoires sampled. Per reports, nearly half of all spike-specific TCRs target regions that are unmutated in variants.

The CDR3 totals 13 residues. V lost 9 bases and J 0 bases, leaving 11 bases between the germline ends. CDR1 is KGHDR, CDR2 SFDVKD, per germline. On this clone itself: The antigen remains undetermined.

The specimen was peripheral blood, collected 28 days after the second dose of the MenACWY control vaccine. The J gene is TRBJ2-7, the V gene TRBV24-1; a weak D match, TRBD2 (6 bases). The clonotype was recovered from an adult who received the MenACWY meningococcal vaccine as a control. The CDR3 loop is CATRGNNSYEQYF. The CDR3 DNA follows: TGTGCCACCCGGGGGAACAACTCCTACGAGCAGTACTTC.